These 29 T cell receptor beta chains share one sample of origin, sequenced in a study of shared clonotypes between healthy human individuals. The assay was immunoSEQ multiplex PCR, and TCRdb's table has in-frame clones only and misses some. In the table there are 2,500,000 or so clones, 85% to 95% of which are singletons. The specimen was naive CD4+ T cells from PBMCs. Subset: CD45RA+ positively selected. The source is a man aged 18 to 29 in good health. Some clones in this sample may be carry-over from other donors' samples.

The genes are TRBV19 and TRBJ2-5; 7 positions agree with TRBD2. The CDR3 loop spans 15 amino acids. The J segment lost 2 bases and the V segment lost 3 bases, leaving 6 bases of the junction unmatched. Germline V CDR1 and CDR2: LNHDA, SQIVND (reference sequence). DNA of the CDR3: TGTGCCAGTAGTATGGCTAGCGGCAGTCAAGAGACCCAGTACTTC. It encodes CASSMASGSQETQYF.

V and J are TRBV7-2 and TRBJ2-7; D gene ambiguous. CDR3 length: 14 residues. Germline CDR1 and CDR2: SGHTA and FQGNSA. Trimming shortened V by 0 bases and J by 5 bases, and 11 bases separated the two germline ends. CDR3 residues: CASSLAVLTHEQYF. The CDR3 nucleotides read TGTGCCAGCAGCTTAGCAGTATTAACACACGAGCAGTACTTC.

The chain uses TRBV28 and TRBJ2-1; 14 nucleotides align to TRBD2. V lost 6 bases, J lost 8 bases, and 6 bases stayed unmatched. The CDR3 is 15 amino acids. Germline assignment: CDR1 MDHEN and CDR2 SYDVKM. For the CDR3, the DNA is TGTGCCAGCAGCCTGAGACTAGCGGGAGGGTATGAGCAGTTCTTC. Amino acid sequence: CASSLRLAGGYEQFF.

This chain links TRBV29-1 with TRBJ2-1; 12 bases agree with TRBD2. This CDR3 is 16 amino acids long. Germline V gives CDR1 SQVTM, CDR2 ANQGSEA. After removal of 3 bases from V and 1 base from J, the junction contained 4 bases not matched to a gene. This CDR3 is CSVDTTSGRSYNEQFF. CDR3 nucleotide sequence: TGCAGCGTTGATACGACTAGCGGGAGATCCTACAATGAGCAGTTCTTC.

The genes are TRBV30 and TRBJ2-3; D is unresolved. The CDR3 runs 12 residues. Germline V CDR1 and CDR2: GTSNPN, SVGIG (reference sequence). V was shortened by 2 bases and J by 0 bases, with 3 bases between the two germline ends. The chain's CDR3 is CAWSLSTDTQYF. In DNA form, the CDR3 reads TGTGCCTGGAGTCTGAGCACAGATACGCAGTATTTT.

CDR3 in DNA: TGTGCCAGCAGTGTAGGCCCTGGGGCCGAGCAGTACTTC. This sequence encodes CASSVGPGAEQYF. The chain links TRBV6-1 to TRBJ2-7; D may be TRBD1 (5 bases). The CDR3 length is 13 residues. V was shortened by 4 bases and J by 6 bases, with 13 bases between the two germline ends. Germline CDR1 and CDR2: MNHNS and SASEGT.

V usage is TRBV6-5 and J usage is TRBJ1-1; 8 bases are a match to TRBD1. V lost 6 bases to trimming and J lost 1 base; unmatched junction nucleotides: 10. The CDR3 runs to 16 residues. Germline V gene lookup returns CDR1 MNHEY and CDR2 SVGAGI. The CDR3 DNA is TGTGCCAGCAGCTACGACAGGGGAGTTAGGAACACTGAAGCTTTCTTT. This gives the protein CASSYDRGVRNTEAFF.

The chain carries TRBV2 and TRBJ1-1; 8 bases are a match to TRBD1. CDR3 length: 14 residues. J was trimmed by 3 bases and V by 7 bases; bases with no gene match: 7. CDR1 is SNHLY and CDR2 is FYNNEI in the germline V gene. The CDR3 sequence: CASTIDRGDTEAFF. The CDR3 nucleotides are TGTGCCAGCACCATAGACAGGGGAGACACTGAAGCTTTCTTT.

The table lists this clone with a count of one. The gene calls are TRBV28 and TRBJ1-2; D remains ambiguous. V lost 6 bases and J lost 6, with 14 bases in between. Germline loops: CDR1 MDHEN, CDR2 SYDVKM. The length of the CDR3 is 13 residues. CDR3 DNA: TGTGCCAGCAGCCACCTAAGGGTAAATGGCTACACCTTC. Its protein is CASSHLRVNGYTF.

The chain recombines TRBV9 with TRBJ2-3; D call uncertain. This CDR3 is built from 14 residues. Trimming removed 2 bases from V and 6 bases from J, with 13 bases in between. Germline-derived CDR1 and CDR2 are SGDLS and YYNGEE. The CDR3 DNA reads TGTGCCAGCAGCGTGGTGGTAGGGTTTGATACGCAGTATTTT. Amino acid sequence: CASSVVVGFDTQYF.

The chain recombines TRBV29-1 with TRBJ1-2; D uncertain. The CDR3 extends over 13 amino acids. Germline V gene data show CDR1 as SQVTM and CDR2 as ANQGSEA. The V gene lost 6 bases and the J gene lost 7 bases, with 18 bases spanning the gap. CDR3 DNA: TGCAGCGTGCATCGGACGCCGGGTGGTGGCTACACCTTC. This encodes CSVHRTPGGGYTF.

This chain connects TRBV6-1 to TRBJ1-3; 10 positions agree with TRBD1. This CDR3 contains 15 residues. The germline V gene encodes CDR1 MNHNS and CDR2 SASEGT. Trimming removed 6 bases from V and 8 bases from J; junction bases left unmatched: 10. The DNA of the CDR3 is TGTGCCAGCAGGCTCCGGGACAGGGGTTCGGACACCATATATTTT. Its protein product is CASRLRDRGSDTIYF.

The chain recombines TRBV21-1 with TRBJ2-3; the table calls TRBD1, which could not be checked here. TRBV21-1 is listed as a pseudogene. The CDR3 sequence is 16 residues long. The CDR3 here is CAISTVSPRATDTQYF. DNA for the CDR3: TGTGCCATCTCGACAGTTTCCCCCAGGGCTACAGATACGCAGTATTTT.

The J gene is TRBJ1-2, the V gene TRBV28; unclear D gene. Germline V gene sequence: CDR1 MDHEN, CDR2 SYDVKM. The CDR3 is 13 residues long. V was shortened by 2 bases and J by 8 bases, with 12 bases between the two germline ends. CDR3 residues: CASSLEGISGYTF. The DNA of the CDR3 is TGTGCCAGCAGTTTAGAGGGTATATCGGGCTACACCTTC.

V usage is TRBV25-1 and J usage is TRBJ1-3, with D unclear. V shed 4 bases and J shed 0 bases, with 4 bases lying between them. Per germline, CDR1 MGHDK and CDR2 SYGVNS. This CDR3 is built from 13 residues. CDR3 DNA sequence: TGTGCCAGCAGTGCATTCTCTGGAAACACCATATATTTT. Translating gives CASSAFSGNTIYF.

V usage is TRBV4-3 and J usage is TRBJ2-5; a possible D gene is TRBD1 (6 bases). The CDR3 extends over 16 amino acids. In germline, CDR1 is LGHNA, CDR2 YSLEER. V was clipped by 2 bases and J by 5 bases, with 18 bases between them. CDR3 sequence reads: CASSQQPNRGGETQYF. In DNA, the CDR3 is TGCGCCAGCAGCCAACAGCCCAATAGAGGGGGTGAGACCCAGTACTTC.

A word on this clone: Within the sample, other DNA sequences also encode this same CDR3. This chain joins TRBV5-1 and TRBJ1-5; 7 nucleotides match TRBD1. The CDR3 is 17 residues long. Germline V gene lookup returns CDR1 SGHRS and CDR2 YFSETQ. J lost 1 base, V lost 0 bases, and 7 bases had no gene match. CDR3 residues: CASSLGQGGSSNQPQHF. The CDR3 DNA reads TGCGCCAGCAGCTTGGGGCAGGGGGGCTCAAGCAATCAGCCCCAGCATTTT.

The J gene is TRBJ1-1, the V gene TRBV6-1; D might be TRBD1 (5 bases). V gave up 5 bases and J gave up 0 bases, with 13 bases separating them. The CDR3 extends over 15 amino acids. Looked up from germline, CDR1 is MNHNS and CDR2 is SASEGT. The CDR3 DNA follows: TGTGCCAGCAGTAGCAACAGGTTCTTGAACACTGAAGCTTTCTTT. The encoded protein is CASSSNRFLNTEAFF.

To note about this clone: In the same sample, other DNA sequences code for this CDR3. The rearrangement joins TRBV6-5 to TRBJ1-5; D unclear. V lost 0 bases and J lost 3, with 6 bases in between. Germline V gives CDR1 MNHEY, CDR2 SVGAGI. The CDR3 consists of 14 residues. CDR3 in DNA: TGTGCCAGCAGTTACTCTGGCTACAATCAGCCCCAGCATTTT. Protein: CASSYSGYNQPQHF.

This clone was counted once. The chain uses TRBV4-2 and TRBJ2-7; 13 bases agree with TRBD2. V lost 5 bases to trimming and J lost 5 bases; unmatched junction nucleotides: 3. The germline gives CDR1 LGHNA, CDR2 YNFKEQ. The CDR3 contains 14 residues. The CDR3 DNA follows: TGTGCCAGCAGCTCAGGACTAGCGGGAGACGAGCAGTACTTC. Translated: CASSSGLAGDEQYF.

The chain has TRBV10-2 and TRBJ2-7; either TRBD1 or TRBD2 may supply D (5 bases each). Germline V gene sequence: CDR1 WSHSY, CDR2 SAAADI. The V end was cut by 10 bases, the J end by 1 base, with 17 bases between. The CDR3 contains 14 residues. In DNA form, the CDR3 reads TGCGCCACCGGGGACGGGATCCCTTCCTACGAGCAGTACTTC. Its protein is CATGDGIPSYEQYF.

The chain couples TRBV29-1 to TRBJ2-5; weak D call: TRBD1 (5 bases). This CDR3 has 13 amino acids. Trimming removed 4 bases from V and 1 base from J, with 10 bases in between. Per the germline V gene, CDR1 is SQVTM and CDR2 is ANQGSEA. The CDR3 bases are TGCAGCGTTGCAGGGTACCCCCAAGAGACCCAGTACTTC. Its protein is CSVAGYPQETQYF. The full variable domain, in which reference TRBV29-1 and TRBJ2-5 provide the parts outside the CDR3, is SAVISQKPSRDICQRGTSLTIQCQVDSQVTMMFWYRQQPGQSLTLIATANQGSEATYESGFVIDKFPISRPNLTFSTLTVSNMSPEDSSIYLCSVAGYPQETQYFGPGTRLLVL.

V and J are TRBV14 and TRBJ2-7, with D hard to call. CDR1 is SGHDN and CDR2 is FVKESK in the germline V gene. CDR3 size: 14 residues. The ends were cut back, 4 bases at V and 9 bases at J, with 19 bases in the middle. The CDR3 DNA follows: TGTGCCAGCAGCCCCCCGGGCAGCCTACGTGGGCAGTACTTC. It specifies CASSPPGSLRGQYF. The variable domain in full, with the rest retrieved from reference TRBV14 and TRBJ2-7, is EAGVTQFPSHSVIEKGQTVTLRCDPISGHDNLYWYRRVMGKEIKFLLHFVKESKQDESGMPNNRFLAERTGGTYSTLKVQPAELEDSGVYFCASSPPGSLRGQYFGPGTRLTVT.

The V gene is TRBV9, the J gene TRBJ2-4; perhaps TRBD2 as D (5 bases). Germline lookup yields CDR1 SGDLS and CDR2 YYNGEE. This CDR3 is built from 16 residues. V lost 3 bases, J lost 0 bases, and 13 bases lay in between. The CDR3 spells CASSAEVGLAKNIQYF. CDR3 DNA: TGTGCCAGCAGCGCGGAGGTGGGCTTAGCCAAAAACATTCAGTACTTC.

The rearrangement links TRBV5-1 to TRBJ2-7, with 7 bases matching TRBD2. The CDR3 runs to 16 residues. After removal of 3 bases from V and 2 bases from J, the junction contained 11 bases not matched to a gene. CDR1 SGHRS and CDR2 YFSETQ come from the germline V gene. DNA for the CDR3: TGCGCCAGCAGCTACTCGGGCGGGAGTGGCCCCTACGAGCAGTACTTC. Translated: CASSYSGGSGPYEQYF.

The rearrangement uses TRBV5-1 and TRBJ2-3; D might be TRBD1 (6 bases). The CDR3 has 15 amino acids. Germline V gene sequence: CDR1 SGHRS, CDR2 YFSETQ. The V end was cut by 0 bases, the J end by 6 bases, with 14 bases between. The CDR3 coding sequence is TGCGCCAGCAGCTTGGTTTCACAGGGCTGGGATACGCAGTATTTT. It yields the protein CASSLVSQGWDTQYF.

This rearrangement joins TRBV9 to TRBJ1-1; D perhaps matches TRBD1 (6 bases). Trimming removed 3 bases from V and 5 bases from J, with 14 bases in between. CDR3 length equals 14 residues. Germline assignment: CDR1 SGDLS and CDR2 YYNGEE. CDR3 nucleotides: TGTGCCAGCAGCGAGGGGGGAGGAGGAACTGAAGCTTTCTTT. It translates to CASSEGGGGTEAFF.

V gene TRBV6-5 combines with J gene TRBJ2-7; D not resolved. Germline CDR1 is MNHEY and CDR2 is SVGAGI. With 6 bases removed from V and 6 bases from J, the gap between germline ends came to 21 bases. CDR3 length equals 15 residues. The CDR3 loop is CASSPVHRTNFEQYF. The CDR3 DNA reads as TGTGCCAGCAGCCCCGTCCACCGCACCAACTTCGAGCAGTACTTC.

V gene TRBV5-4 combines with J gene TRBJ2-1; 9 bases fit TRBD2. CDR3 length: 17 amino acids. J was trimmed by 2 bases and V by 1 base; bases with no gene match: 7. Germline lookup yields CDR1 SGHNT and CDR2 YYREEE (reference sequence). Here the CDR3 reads CASSLKTSGLPYNEQFF. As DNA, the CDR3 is TGTGCCAGCAGCTTGAAAACTAGCGGGCTCCCCTACAATGAGCAGTTCTTC.